This TCR beta chain was found in a study of blood T cell repertoires in COVID-19. On the study more broadly: There were acute and convalescent COVID-19 samples, and they came from the United States, Italy and Spain.

Germline CDR1 reads MNHEY; CDR2 reads SMNVEV (reference sequence). The V and J ends lost 6 bases and 4 bases, in that order; junction bases with no gene match: 7. The CDR3 spans 14 residues. Per the study methods: Reference gene primers were amplified, and this amplification served to estimate nucleated cell counts. Generated by immunoSEQ multiplex PCR, the TCRdb table keeps only in-frame clones and is missing some. V and J calls plus clone size are reproduced from that table; the DNA served to infer D and trimming. This table holds approximately 150,000 clones, approximately 86% found once. This clonotype originated in a woman aged 45-60 years with acute or convalescent COVID-19. Sequencing was carried out using peripheral blood. This chain joins TRBV27 and TRBJ2-3; 7 positions match TRBD2. CDR3 loop: CASRGLVGPDTQYF. As DNA, the CDR3 is TGTGCCAGCAGAGGACTAGTAGGGCCAGATACGCAGTATTTT.